The rows below give T cell receptor beta chains drawn from one sample of a study of patients with pleural tuberculosis. Each CDR3 protein gets one entry after TCRdb re-called the reads with MiXCR. This repertoire shows 29,000 or so distinct CDR3 sequences, approximately 20% found once; its top ten account for 3.5%. Sequencing was carried out using peripheral blood. These receptors came from a human donor with pleural tuberculosis. CDR3s include the opening cysteine and the closing phenylalanine or tryptophan. Each record gives: D gene, V gene, clone size, J gene, CDR3 protein, CDR3 DNA. The D gene is left open where the match is weak. Clone size is given for some rows only: seen once, a few or many times, or a class if the clone is expanded.

>-|TRBV6-6|many|TRBJ2-7
CASSYSSGSLYEQYF
TGTGCCAGCAGTTACTCGAGCGGCAGCTTATACGAGCAGTACTTC
>-|TRBV4-3|many|TRBJ1-5
CASSKSKNSNQPQHF
TGCGCCAGCAGTAAAAGCAAAAATAGCAATCAGCCCCAGCATTTT
>-|TRBV20-1|many|TRBJ1-5
CSASGARTANNQPQHF
TGCAGTGCTAGCGGAGCCCGGACAGCCAACAATCAGCCCCAGCATTTT
>-|TRBV27|medium-sized|TRBJ1-5
CASSLVGNQPQHF
TGTGCCAGCAGTTTAGTGGGCAATCAGCCCCAGCATTTT
>TRBD2|TRBV28|many|TRBJ2-7
CASSLGDYNREQYF
TGTGCCAGCAGTTTGGGGGACTACAACCGCGAGCAGTACTTC
>-|TRBV3-1|many|TRBJ1-1
CASSQVSGPMGTEAFF
TGTGCCAGCAGCCAAGTATCCGGCCCCATGGGCACTGAAGCTTTCTTT
>-|TRBV2|many|TRBJ1-1
CASTTSTVNTEAFF
TGTGCCAGCACTACATCGACAGTGAACACTGAAGCTTTCTTT
>TRBD1|TRBV7-2|many|TRBJ2-3
CASSPGLGQGGDTQYF
TGTGCCAGCAGCCCCGGACTTGGACAGGGCGGGGATACGCAGTATTTT
>-|TRBV28|-|TRBJ1-1
CASSLGFEAFF
TGTGCCAGCAGTCTTGGGTTTGAAGCTTTCTTT
>-|TRBV28|many|TRBJ2-2
CASLTNPRGRGELFF
TGTGCCAGCCTTACTAACCCCAGGGGAAGGGGGGAGCTGTTTTTT
>-|TRBV7-9|many|TRBJ2-5
CASSLGQQQETQYF
TGTGCCAGCAGCTTAGGACAGCAACAAGAGACCCAGTACTTC
>-|TRBV7-9|many|TRBJ1-4
CASSETRGTGEDEKLFF
TGTGCCAGCAGCGAGACCAGGGGAACGGGAGAAGATGAAAAACTGTTTTTT
>TRBD2|TRBV6-1|many|TRBJ2-1
CASSPGVAGALEQFF
TGTGCCAGCTCGCCCGGGGTAGCGGGAGCACTAGAGCAGTTCTTC
>-|TRBV28|many|TRBJ1-1
CASIPGNAAEAFF
TGTGCCAGCATACCGGGCAACGCAGCTGAAGCTTTCTTT
>TRBD1|TRBV4-1|medium-sized|TRBJ1-1
CASSRTRQGGEAFF
TGCGCCAGCAGCCGCACTCGACAGGGGGGTGAAGCTTTCTTT
>TRBD1|TRBV20-1|few|TRBJ1-1
CSAGDRGITEAFF
TGCAGTGCTGGGGACAGGGGGATCACTGAAGCTTTCTTT
>-|TRBV12-3/TRBV12-4|many|TRBJ1-1
CASSPIDSRTSEAFF
TGTGCCAGCAGCCCTATCGACTCCAGAACGTCTGAAGCTTTCTTT
>-|TRBV30|many|TRBJ1-2
CAWKGGTIYGYTF
TGTGCCTGGAAGGGGGGGACCATCTATGGCTACACCTTC
>-|TRBV4-3|many|TRBJ2-3
CASSQEGGGADTQYF
TGCGCCAGCAGCCAAGAGGGAGGGGGCGCAGATACGCAGTATTTT
>-|TRBV6-1|many|TRBJ2-7
CASSRDGYEQYF
TGTGCCAGCAGTCGGGACGGATACGAGCAGTACTTC
>TRBD1|TRBV10-3|many|TRBJ1-1
CAISESTTGTAEAFF
TGTGCCATCAGTGAGTCTACGACAGGGACGGCTGAAGCTTTCTTT
>TRBD1|TRBV4-2|many|TRBJ1-3
CASSQEGDRGPGNTIYF
TGTGCCAGCAGCCAAGAAGGAGACAGGGGGCCAGGAAACACCATATATTTT
>TRBD2|TRBV30|many|TRBJ2-7
CASRGSYEQYF
TGTGCCTCGCGGGGGAGCTACGAGCAGTACTTC
>TRBD1|TRBV7-9|many|TRBJ1-1
CASSTRTGAYTEAFF
TGTGCCAGCAGCACGAGGACAGGGGCCTACACTGAAGCTTTCTTT
>-|TRBV12-3/TRBV12-4|many|TRBJ2-7
CASRQGGEQYF
TGTGCCAGCAGACAGGGAGGCGAGCAGTACTTC
>-|TRBV12-3/TRBV12-4|many|TRBJ1-5
CASSPRNQPQHF
TGTGCCAGCAGTCCAAGGAATCAGCCCCAGCATTTT
>-|TRBV5-1|-|TRBJ2-1
CASSLAGLAETPLEQFF
TGCGCCAGCAGCTTGGCTGGCCTAGCAGAAACCCCTCTGGAGCAGTTCTTC
>-|TRBV19|many|TRBJ1-1
CASSPRRENTEAFF
TGTGCCAGTAGTCCCCGCAGGGAAAACACTGAAGCTTTCTTT
>-|TRBV5-6|few|TRBJ2-5
CASSTRTNGATQYF
TGTGCCAGCAGCACTCGGACTAACGGGGCGACCCAGTACTTC
>-|TRBV20-1|medium-sized|TRBJ2-3
CSATAGGGALDTQYF
TGCAGTGCTACAGCCGGAGGGGGCGCATTGGATACGCAGTATTTT
>-|TRBV7-9|many|TRBJ1-1
CASSLSYPNTEAFF
TGTGCCAGCAGCTTAAGTTATCCGAACACTGAAGCTTTCTTT
>TRBD2|TRBV6-6|-|TRBJ2-1
CASTPISGGAYNEQFF
TGTGCCAGCACCCCCATCAGCGGGGGGGCCTACAATGAGCAGTTCTTC
>-|TRBV15|many|TRBJ2-5
CATDRGSVRGETQYF
TGTGCCACCGACCGTGGGAGCGTGCGGGGTGAGACCCAGTACTTC
>-|TRBV4-3|medium-sized|TRBJ2-7
CASSQEAGGNYEQYF
TGCGCCAGCAGCCAAGAGGCCGGGGGTAACTACGAGCAGTACTTC
>-|TRBV6-1|many|TRBJ2-7
CASRERESAVSYEQYF
TGTGCCAGCAGGGAAAGAGAATCCGCGGTCTCCTACGAGCAGTACTTC
>TRBD2|TRBV4-1|few|TRBJ2-7
CASSRGDYPSYEQYF
TGCGCCAGCAGCCGGGGGGACTACCCCTCCTACGAGCAGTACTTC
>-|TRBV12-3/TRBV12-4|many|TRBJ1-2
CASSLEGTHGYTF
TGTGCCAGCAGTTTAGAGGGGACGCATGGCTACACCTTC
>-|TRBV5-1|many|TRBJ1-2
CASSLGMERHGYTF
TGCGCCAGCAGCTTGGGTATGGAGCGGCATGGCTACACCTTC
>-|TRBV12-3/TRBV12-4|many|TRBJ1-3
CASSLRDWGTGNTIYF
TGTGCCAGCAGTTTAAGGGATTGGGGCACTGGAAACACCATATATTTT
>TRBD1|TRBV4-2|medium-sized|TRBJ1-1
CASSLIDRGSEAFF
TGTGCCAGCAGCCTTATTGACAGGGGATCTGAAGCTTTCTTT
>TRBD1|TRBV20-1|-|TRBJ2-1
CSARDPGQGAHNEQLF
TGCAGTGCTAGAGACCCCGGACAGGGGGCCCACAATGAGCAGCTCTTC
>TRBD1|TRBV20-1|medium-sized|TRBJ2-3
CSARADRAGDTQYF
TGCAGTGCTAGAGCAGACAGGGCTGGGGATACGCAGTATTTT
>-|TRBV20-1|many|TRBJ2-7
CSARSGSGDGEQYF
TGCAGTGCTAGAAGTGGTAGCGGTGATGGCGAGCAGTACTTC
>TRBD2|TRBV6-4|many|TRBJ2-1
CASSGLAADNEQFF
TGTGCCAGCAGTGGACTAGCGGCGGACAATGAGCAGTTCTTC
>-|TRBV20-1|medium-sized|TRBJ1-6
CSPSYGNSPLHF
TGCAGTCCCTCGTACGGAAATTCACCCCTCCACTTT
>-|TRBV14|many|TRBJ2-5
CASSRFDAGTQYF
TGTGCCAGCAGCCGATTTGATGCCGGGACCCAGTACTTC
>-|TRBV9|many|TRBJ2-5
CASGGSHETQYF
TGTGCCAGCGGGGGGTCTCACGAGACCCAGTACTTC
>-|TRBV7-2|-|TRBJ1-5
CASSLNRAQPQHF
TGTGCCAGCAGTTTAAACAGGGCTCAGCCCCAGCATTTT
>-|TRBV6-1|-|TRBJ1-1
CASRWGAGNTEAFF
-
>-|TRBV6-1|many|TRBJ2-3
CASSLVPTSRPDTQYF
TGTGCCAGCAGCCTGGTCCCGACTAGTCGCCCAGATACGCAGTATTTT
>-|TRBV7-2|few|TRBJ2-1
CASGSSYDEQFF
TGTGCCAGCGGGAGCTCCTACGATGAGCAGTTCTTC
>-|TRBV4-1|many|TRBJ2-1
CASSHYDTGSYNEQFF
TGCGCCAGCAGCCACTACGATACGGGGAGCTACAATGAGCAGTTCTTC
>-|TRBV5-1|many|TRBJ1-1
CASSSPGKNTEAFF
TGCGCCAGCAGCTCCCCAGGCAAGAACACTGAAGCTTTCTTT
>-|TRBV6-5|-|TRBJ2-7
CASSYGGGEQYF
TGTGCCAGCAGTTACGGGGGAGGCGAGCAGTACTTC
>-|TRBV6-2/TRBV6-3|medium-sized|TRBJ1-1
CASSYLSGVNTEAFF
TGTGCCAGCAGTTACTTATCAGGGGTGAACACTGAAGCTTTCTTT
>-|TRBV27|many|TRBJ2-7
CASSDSDGRTYEQYF
TGTGCCAGCAGTGACTCGGACGGACGAACCTACGAGCAGTACTTC
>-|TRBV29-1|many|TRBJ1-2
CSADDSYGYTF
TGCAGTGCAGACGATTCCTATGGCTACACCTTC
>-|TRBV3-1|many|TRBJ1-2
CASSRTESYGYTF
TGTGCCAGCAGCCGGACAGAGTCCTATGGCTACACCTTC